This T cell receptor (beta chain) appears in the sequencing data of a study of cytomegalovirus exposure and HLA in healthy donors (TCRdb year 2017). About the full investigation: A later analysis indicated that the 100 to 150 validation repertoires were generated on the platform also employed for the 720 or so repertoires of the first cohort. The study aimed to test whether signatures of past pathogen exposure could be identified by cataloging public T cell receptors. To predict cytomegalovirus infection status, the study combined high-throughput TCR immunosequencing, statistical association of individual TCRs with disease status, and machine learning. In addition to the first cohort of 666 subjects, a separate validation cohort of over 90 different subjects was used.

The paper's findings and limits, for the study overall: A later analysis found that TCRs clustered in the first cohort also tended to co-occur in the 110 or so validation repertoires, with approximately 95% of cluster scores above 0. The authors suggested that the approach could potentially be extended to other disease states and immunological phenotypes. The classifier was reported to diagnose cytomegalovirus status with high specificity and sensitivity in both the original cohort and the validation cohort. In vitro tests confirmed that a few of the cytomegalovirus-associated TCR beta chains recognize cytomegalovirus antigens. Across donors, most TCR sequences were observed very rarely, whereas some public TCRs were present in many individuals. In the study, some 160 TCR beta chains were listed as associated with cytomegalovirus. A later analysis had no HLA typing for the validation cohort, so co-occurrence there was scored across all 120 or so repertoires.

Separate from the roughly 700-subject first cohort, the validation cohort of more than 90 subjects was the group to which the donors belonged. Inclusive of the bounding cysteine and phenylalanine, the CDR3 is 15 residues long. Left in the record is the CDR3 DNA by itself, 45 bases read in frame from the first base. Via the germline V gene, CDR1 is SGHRS and CDR2 YFSETQ. V ends up 1 base short and J 2 bases short, with an unmatched junction base count of 2. For this clone: Its antigen remains unidentified. No qualities accompany the bases; no much larger clone lies one base away.

Library preparation was by the immunoSEQ multiplex PCR assay. The study's processing was this. To diagnose cytomegalovirus status from the catalog of TCR beta chain sequences, a statistical classification framework was built. Drawn from immuneACCESS, this table holds only the in-frame rearrangements with V and J called that TCRdb kept. Clones are partly lost; checked studies trace under half to an unresolved V gene and leave the rest unexplained. V and J calls and clone size come straight from that table; D and trimming were deduced from the DNA. The sample yields fewer than 200,000 clones; about 85% were counted once. The ten largest clonotypes hold roughly 15% of the sample.

The TCR sequence derives from a young man in good health and CMV-seropositive. The rearrangement combines TRBV5-1 with TRBJ2-2, with 7 junctional bases fitting TRBD1. Sequenced material: PBMCs. The DNA sequence is TGCGCCAGCAGCTTGACAGGGGAAAACACCGGGGAGCTGTTTTTT. Its product reads: CASSLTGENTGELFF.